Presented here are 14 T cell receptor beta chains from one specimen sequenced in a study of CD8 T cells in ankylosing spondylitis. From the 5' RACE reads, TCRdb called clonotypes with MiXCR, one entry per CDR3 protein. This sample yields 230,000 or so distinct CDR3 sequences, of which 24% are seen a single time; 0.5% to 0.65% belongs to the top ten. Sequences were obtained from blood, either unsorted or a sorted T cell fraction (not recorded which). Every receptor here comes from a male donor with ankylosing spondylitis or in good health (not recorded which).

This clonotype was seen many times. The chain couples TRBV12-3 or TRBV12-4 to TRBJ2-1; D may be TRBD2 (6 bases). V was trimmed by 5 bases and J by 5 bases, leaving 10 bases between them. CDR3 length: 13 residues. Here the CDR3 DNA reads TGTGCCAGCAGTGCGGGGTTCAACAATGAGCAGTTCTTC. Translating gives CASSAGFNNEQFF.

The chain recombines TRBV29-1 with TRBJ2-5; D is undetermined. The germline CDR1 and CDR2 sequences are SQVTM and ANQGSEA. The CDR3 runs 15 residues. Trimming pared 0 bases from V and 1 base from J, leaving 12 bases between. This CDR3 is CSVEDIGQTQETQYF. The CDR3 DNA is TGCAGCGTTGAAGATATAGGGCAGACCCAAGAGACCCAGTACTTC.

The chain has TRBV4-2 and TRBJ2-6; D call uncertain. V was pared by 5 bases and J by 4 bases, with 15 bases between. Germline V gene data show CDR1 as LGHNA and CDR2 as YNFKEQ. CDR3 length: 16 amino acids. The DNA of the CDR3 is TGTGCCAGCAGCTTCGGCCTAGGCGCCGGGGCCAACGTCCTGACTTTC. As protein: CASSFGLGAGANVLTF.

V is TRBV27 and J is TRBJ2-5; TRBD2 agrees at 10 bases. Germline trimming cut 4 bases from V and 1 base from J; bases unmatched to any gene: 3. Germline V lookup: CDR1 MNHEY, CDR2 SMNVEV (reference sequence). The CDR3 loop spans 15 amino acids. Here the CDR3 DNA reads TGTGCCAGCAGTTCACTAGCGGGGAGCCAAGAGACCCAGTACTTC. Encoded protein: CASSSLAGSQETQYF.

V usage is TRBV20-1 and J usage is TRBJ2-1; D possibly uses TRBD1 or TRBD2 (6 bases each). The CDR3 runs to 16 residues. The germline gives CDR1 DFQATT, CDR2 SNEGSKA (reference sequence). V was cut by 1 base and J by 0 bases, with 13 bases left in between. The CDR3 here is CSARAFGGPSYNEQFF. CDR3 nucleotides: TGCAGTGCTAGAGCTTTCGGGGGCCCCTCCTACAATGAGCAGTTCTTC.

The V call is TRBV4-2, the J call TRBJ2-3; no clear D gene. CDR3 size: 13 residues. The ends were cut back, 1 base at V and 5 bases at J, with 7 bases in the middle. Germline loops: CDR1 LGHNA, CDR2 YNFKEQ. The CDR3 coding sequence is TGTGCCAGCAGCCAAGGGGCGGTAGATACGCAGTATTTT. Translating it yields CASSQGAVDTQYF.

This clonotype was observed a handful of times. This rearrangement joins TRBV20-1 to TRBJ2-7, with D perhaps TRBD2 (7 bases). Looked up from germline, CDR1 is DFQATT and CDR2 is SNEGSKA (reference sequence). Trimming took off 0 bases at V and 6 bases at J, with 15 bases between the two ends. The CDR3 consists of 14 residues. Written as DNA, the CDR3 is TGCAGTGCTAGAGAGCAAGCAGGGGAGGGCGAGCAGTACTTC. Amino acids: CSAREQAGEGEQYF.

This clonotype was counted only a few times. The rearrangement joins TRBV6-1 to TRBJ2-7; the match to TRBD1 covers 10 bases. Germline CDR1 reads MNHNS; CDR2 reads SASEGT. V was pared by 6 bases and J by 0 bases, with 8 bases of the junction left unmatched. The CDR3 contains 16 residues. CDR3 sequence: CASSRQGAQSSYEQYF. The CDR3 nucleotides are TGTGCCAGCAGCCGACAGGGGGCCCAAAGCTCCTACGAGCAGTACTTC.

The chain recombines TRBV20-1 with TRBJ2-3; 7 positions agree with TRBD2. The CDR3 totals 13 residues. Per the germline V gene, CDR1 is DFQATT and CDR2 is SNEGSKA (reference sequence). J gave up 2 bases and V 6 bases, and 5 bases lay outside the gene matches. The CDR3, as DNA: TGCAGTGCAGCGCGGGGGAACACAGATACGCAGTATTTT. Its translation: CSAARGNTDTQYF.

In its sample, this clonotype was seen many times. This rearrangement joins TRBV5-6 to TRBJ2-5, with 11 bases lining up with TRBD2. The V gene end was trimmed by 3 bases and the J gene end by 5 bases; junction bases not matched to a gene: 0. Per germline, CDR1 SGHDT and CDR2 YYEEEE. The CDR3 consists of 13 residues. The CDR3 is CASSWTSGETQYF. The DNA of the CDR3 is TGTGCCAGCAGCTGGACTAGCGGGGAGACCCAGTACTTC.

In DNA, the CDR3 is TGCAGTGCTAGAGACCGCGGGTGGGCGTACTTC. This translates into CSARDRGWAYF. The rearrangement uses TRBV20-1 and TRBJ2-5; a weak D match, TRBD2 (5 bases). V dropped 0 bases and J dropped 13 bases, with 12 bases sitting between them. This CDR3 has 11 amino acids. Germline CDR1 and CDR2: DFQATT and SNEGSKA (reference sequence).

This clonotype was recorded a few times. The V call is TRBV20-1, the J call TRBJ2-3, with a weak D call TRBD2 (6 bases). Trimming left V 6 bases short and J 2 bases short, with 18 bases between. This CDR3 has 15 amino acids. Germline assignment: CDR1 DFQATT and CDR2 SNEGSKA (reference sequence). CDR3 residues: CSAPIGGAVTDTQYF. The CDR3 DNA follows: TGCAGTGCCCCGATCGGAGGGGCGGTCACAGATACGCAGTATTTT.

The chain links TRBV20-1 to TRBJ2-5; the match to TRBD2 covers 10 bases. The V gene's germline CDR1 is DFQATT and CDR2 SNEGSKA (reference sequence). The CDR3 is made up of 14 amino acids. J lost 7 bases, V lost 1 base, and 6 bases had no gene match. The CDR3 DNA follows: TGCAGTGCTAGAGTTAGCGGGGGGTTTGGGACCCAGTACTTC. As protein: CSARVSGGFGTQYF.

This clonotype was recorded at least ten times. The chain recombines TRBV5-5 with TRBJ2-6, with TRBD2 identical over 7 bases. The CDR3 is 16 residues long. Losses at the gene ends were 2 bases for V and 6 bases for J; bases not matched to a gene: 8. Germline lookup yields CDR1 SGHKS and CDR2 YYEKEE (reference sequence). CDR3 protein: CASSFFGGSAANVLTF. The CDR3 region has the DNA TGTGCCAGCAGCTTTTTCGGGGGGAGTGCGGCCAACGTCCTGACTTTC.